This TCR beta chain stems from a study of early stage breast cancer tumors. Data came from immunoSEQ multiplex PCR; TCRdb stores just in-frame clones and leaves some out. The data contain about 72,000 clones, 65% to 80% of them seen just once; the ten biggest clones take up more than 3%. The V and J ends lost 5 bases and 5 bases, in that order; junction bases with no gene match: 8. This CDR3 comprises 15 residues. Germline values: CDR1 MNHEY, CDR2 SVGAGI. This TCR derives from a person between 55 and 69 years old with breast cancer. The genes are TRBV6-5 and TRBJ2-1, with 8 bases aligning to TRBD2. The sequencing input was blood. The CDR3 DNA follows: TGTGCCAGCAGTAAACCGGGACTAGGCCACAATGAGCAGTTCTTC. Translated, it gives CASSKPGLGHNEQFF.